Listed here are 25 T cell receptor beta chains from one sample, sequenced in a study of T cell repertoires in cytomegalovirus infection. TCRdb processed the reads anew with MiXCR; each CDR3 protein has one entry. The table has approximately 630,000 distinct CDR3 sequences, more than 20% seen once; the top ten hold 6.5% to 10%. Specimen: CD8+ T cells from PBMCs. All receptors derive from a human donor in good health (CMV status not recorded). Some clones in this sample may be carry-over from other donors' samples.

The chain recombines TRBV25-1 with TRBJ2-5; 12 bases fit TRBD1. Germline V gene data show CDR1 as MGHDK and CDR2 as SYGVNS. The V gene end was trimmed by 3 bases and the J gene end by 6 bases; junction bases not matched to a gene: 2. This CDR3 spans 14 amino acids. The CDR3 coding sequence is TGTGCCAGCAGTGAGGGACAGGGGGCGAAGACCCAGTACTTC. Residues: CASSEGQGAKTQYF.

CDR3 DNA: TGTGCCAGCACGGGCACGGGACAGGTTTCCGGGGAGCTGTTTTTT. Protein: CASTGTGQVSGELFF. The rearrangement joins TRBV28 to TRBJ2-2, with 8 nucleotides matching TRBD1. The CDR3 covers 15 residues. The germline V gene encodes CDR1 MDHEN and CDR2 SYDVKM. With V trimmed by 7 bases and J by 6 bases, 10 bases remained unmatched.

V usage is TRBV27 and J usage is TRBJ1-1, with a possible D match to TRBD1 (5 bases). Deletions cut 8 bases from V and 5 bases from J, with 18 bases between. This CDR3 region has 14 residues. CDR1 MNHEY and CDR2 SMNVEV come from the germline V gene (reference sequence). As DNA, the CDR3 is TGTGCCAGCGGGGGATGGGCCCCGAGGACTGAAGCTTTCTTT. This sequence encodes CASGGWAPRTEAFF.

This clonotype turned up a few times. The J gene is TRBJ2-1, the V gene TRBV5-6, with D perhaps TRBD2 (6 bases). V lost 4 bases, J lost 0 bases, and 11 bases lay in between. CDR3 length: 15 amino acids. The germline V gene has CDR1 SGHDT and CDR2 YYEEEE. The CDR3 sequence: CASSEGLSSYNEQFF. DNA of the CDR3: TGTGCCAGCAGCGAGGGACTGTCCTCCTACAATGAGCAGTTCTTC.

CDR3 DNA: TGTGCCACGGCGACTAGCGGGGCGAAAGATACGCAGTATTTT. It translates to CATATSGAKDTQYF. The chain uses TRBV19 and TRBJ2-3, with 11 nucleotides matching TRBD2. Germline V gene sequence: CDR1 LNHDA, CDR2 SQIVND (reference sequence). CDR3 size: 14 residues. V shed 10 bases and J 5 bases; nucleotides not matched to a gene: 8. The whole variable domain, remainder taken from reference TRBV19 and TRBJ2-3, is DGGITQSPKYLFRKEGQNVTLSCEQNLNHDAMYWYRQDPGQGLRLIYYSQIVNDFQKGDIAEGYSVSREKKESFPLTVTSAQKNPTAFYLCATATSGAKDTQYFGPGTRLTVL.

This clonotype was counted a few times. This chain links TRBV7-2 with TRBJ1-5; D not resolved. Germline V gives CDR1 SGHTA, CDR2 FQGNSA. V gave up 7 bases and J gave up 0 bases, with 13 bases separating them. This CDR3 contains 15 residues. In DNA, the CDR3 is TGTGCCAGCACCCAGACCGCGGATAGCAATCAGCCCCAGCATTTT. This encodes CASTQTADSNQPQHF.

This clonotype was observed once. V gene TRBV27 combines with J gene TRBJ1-1, with D possibly matching TRBD1 (5 bases). The germline V and J ends were trimmed by 8 bases and 5 bases, with 18 bases remaining between them. CDR3 size: 14 residues. Looked up from germline, CDR1 is MNHEY and CDR2 is SMNVEV (reference sequence). CDR3 in amino acids: CASGGRAPRTEAFF. For the CDR3, the DNA is TGTGCCAGCGGGGGACGGGCCCCGAGGACTGAAGCTTTCTTT.

The chain carries TRBV20-1 and TRBJ1-1; D possibly corresponds to TRBD1 (5 bases). The germline V and J ends were trimmed by 0 bases and 1 base, with 21 bases remaining between them. Looked up from germline, CDR1 is DFQATT and CDR2 is SNEGSKA (reference sequence). This CDR3 has 18 residues. This CDR3 reads CSARDNSGQGRGNTEAFF. The CDR3 DNA follows: TGCAGTGCTAGAGATAATTCGGGGCAGGGAAGGGGGAACACTGAAGCTTTCTTT.

The V call is TRBV2, the J call TRBJ2-3, with TRBD2 matching 12 bases. The CDR3 extends over 15 amino acids. The J segment lost 3 bases and the V segment lost 6 bases, leaving 4 bases of the junction unmatched. Per the germline V gene, CDR1 is SNHLY and CDR2 is FYNNEI. This CDR3 reads CASRALAGGTDTQYF. The DNA of the CDR3 is TGTGCCAGCAGGGCGCTAGCGGGGGGGACAGATACGCAGTATTTT. The full variable domain, rest sourced from reference TRBV2 and TRBJ2-3, is EPEVTQTPSHQVTQMGQEVILRCVPISNHLYFYWYRQILGQKVEFLVSFYNNEISEKSEIFDDQFSVERPDGSNFTLKIRSTKLEDSAMYFCASRALAGGTDTQYFGPGTRLTVL.

This CDR3 reads CASSPSGTANYNEQFF. The CDR3 coding sequence is TGTGCCAGCAGCCCATCCGGGACAGCGAACTACAATGAGCAGTTCTTC. The chain carries TRBV7-9 and TRBJ2-1; TRBD1 matches 7 bases. Germline values: CDR1 SEHNR, CDR2 FQNEAQ (reference sequence). The CDR3 extends over 16 amino acids. With 5 bases clipped from V and 3 bases from J, the junction kept 10 bases outside the gene matches.

Only a few counts were recorded for this clonotype. Just one base apart from a much larger clone, this may be a read error. The CDR3 DNA follows: TGTGCCAGCAGTGACGGGGGGGGCACAGATACGCAGTATTTT. Amino acids: CASSDGGGTDTQYF. The chain recombines TRBV25-1 with TRBJ2-3; 8 bases fit TRBD2. CDR3 length equals 14 residues. Looked up from germline, CDR1 is MGHDK and CDR2 is SYGVNS. Trimming cost V 3 bases and J 1 base; bases outside gene matches: 0. The full variable domain, its missing parts supplied by reference TRBV25-1 and TRBJ2-3, is EADIYQTPRYLVIGTGKKITLECSQTMGHDKMYWYQQDPGMELHLIHYSYGVNSTEKGDLSSESTVSRIRTEHFPLTLESARPSHTSQYLCASSDGGGTDTQYFGPGTRLTVL.

In this sample, this clonotype turned up a few times. CDR3 in DNA: TGCAGCGTTCCAGGTGGGGAGACCCAGTACTTC. It encodes CSVPGGETQYF. V and J are TRBV29-1 and TRBJ2-5; D remains ambiguous. There are 11 residues in the CDR3. Trimming cost V 5 bases and J 5 bases, with 9 bases left between them. Germline CDR1 reads SQVTM; CDR2 reads ANQGSEA.

This clonotype was detected a few times. The rearrangement links TRBV6-1 to TRBJ2-1; D possibly corresponds to TRBD1 (6 bases). Germline CDR1 MNHNS, CDR2 SASEGT. The CDR3 covers 17 residues. V lost 0 bases, J lost 10 bases, and 22 bases lay in between. CDR3 bases: TGTGCCAGCAGTGAAGCGCTCGGTTGGGACAAAACCCAGGAGCAGTTCTTC. This translates into CASSEALGWDKTQEQFF.

The chain has TRBV6-6 and TRBJ1-2, with TRBD1 matching over 9 bases. V lost 1 base, J lost 8 bases, and 5 bases stayed unmatched. Germline-derived CDR1 and CDR2 are MNHNY and SVGAGI (reference sequence). This CDR3 comprises 14 residues. DNA of the CDR3: TGTGCCAGCAGTTACTTGGGGACAGGGAACGGCTACACCTTC. It encodes CASSYLGTGNGYTF.

The V call is TRBV29-1, the J call TRBJ1-4; 8 bases fit TRBD1. The CDR3 extends over 14 amino acids. Germline trimming cut 0 bases from V and 10 bases from J; bases unmatched to any gene: 7. The germline V gene encodes CDR1 SQVTM and CDR2 ANQGSEA. The CDR3 DNA reads TGCAGCGTTGAAGAGGCTCAGGGGGCTGGAAAACTGTTTTTT. Encoded protein: CSVEEAQGAGKLFF.

This clonotype was observed a few times. This chain joins TRBV7-9 and TRBJ1-4, with 10 nucleotides matching TRBD1. This CDR3 region has 16 residues. Germline lookup yields CDR1 SEHNR and CDR2 FQNEAQ (reference sequence). V lost 3 bases to trimming and J lost 8 bases; unmatched junction nucleotides: 9. The chain's CDR3 is CASSFPTGGEGEKLFF. The CDR3 DNA reads TGTGCCAGCAGCTTCCCGACAGGGGGCGAAGGAGAAAAACTGTTTTTT.

This clonotype was counted between two and nine times. This rearrangement joins TRBV6-5 to TRBJ1-1, with D possibly being TRBD1 (5 bases). V gave up 2 bases and J gave up 1 base, with 11 bases separating them. The CDR3 has 15 residues. Germline loops: CDR1 MNHEY, CDR2 SVGAGI. The CDR3 sequence is CASSYSPGWNTEAFF. CDR3 DNA sequence: TGTGCCAGCAGTTACAGCCCAGGGTGGAACACTGAAGCTTTCTTT.

The chain links TRBV6-2 or TRBV6-3 to TRBJ2-5, with D perhaps matching TRBD1 (5 bases). CDR1 is MNHEY, CDR2 SVGEGT, per germline. Trimming stripped 3 bases from V and 3 bases from J, with 20 bases between. The CDR3 runs 17 residues. Written as DNA, the CDR3 is TGTGCCAGCAGTTATCCCCAAAGGGGCGCCCGAGAAGAGACCCAGTACTTC. It translates to CASSYPQRGAREETQYF.

Details on this clonotype: Since a much larger clone is just one base distant, this may be a read error. The chain joins TRBV28 to TRBJ1-5, with D uncertain. This CDR3 is built from 15 residues. From germline, CDR1 is MDHEN and CDR2 SYDVKM. The CDR3 DNA is TGTGCCAACAGTTTTCCGCCGTATAGCAATCAGCCCCAGCATTTT. Amino acid sequence: CANSFPPYSNQPQHF.

The chain joins TRBV6-2 or TRBV6-3 to TRBJ2-7, with a weak D call TRBD1 (6 bases). The CDR3 is 14 residues long. V lost 7 bases to trimming and J lost 5 bases, with 18 bases between them. The germline gives CDR1 MNHEY, CDR2 SVGEGT. The CDR3 nucleotides are TGTGCCAGCAAATTTGGACAGCCGGTCCACGAGCAGTACTTC. Translation gives CASKFGQPVHEQYF.

V and J are TRBV20-1 and TRBJ2-7; D gene unclear. Germline assignment: CDR1 DFQATT and CDR2 SNEGSKA (reference sequence). The CDR3 runs to 12 residues. Deletions cut 3 bases from V and 3 bases from J, with 9 bases between. The CDR3 spells CSARKTGYEQYF. The CDR3 bases are TGCAGTGCTAGGAAGACGGGCTACGAGCAGTACTTC.

J is TRBJ2-3 and V is TRBV18, with D perhaps matching TRBD2 (7 bases). V was trimmed by 3 bases and J by 5 bases, leaving 15 bases between them. CDR1 KGHSH and CDR2 LQKENI come from the germline V gene. The CDR3 totals 15 residues. Here the CDR3 DNA reads TGTGCCAGCTCACCCAGGAGGGGGGGCATAGATACGCAGTATTTT. It yields the protein CASSPRRGGIDTQYF.

The chain couples TRBV5-5 to TRBJ1-6, with 8 bases lining up with TRBD1. The V segment lost 4 bases and the J segment 7 bases; nucleotides outside the gene matches: 4. CDR1 and CDR2 (germline): SGHKS, YYEKEE (reference sequence). This CDR3 has 14 residues. CDR3 residues: CASSGQGINSPLHF. DNA for the CDR3: TGTGCCAGCAGCGGACAGGGAATAAATTCACCCCTCCACTTT.

V usage is TRBV28 and J usage is TRBJ2-7; the D is unclear. The germline V and J ends were trimmed by 5 bases and 4 bases, with 9 bases remaining between them. The germline CDR1 and CDR2 sequences are MDHEN and SYDVKM. This CDR3 has 12 residues. In nucleotides, the CDR3 is TGTGCCAGCAGTAAGACAAAATACGAGCAGTACGTC. Amino acid sequence: CASSKTKYEQYV.

This clonotype was seen repeatedly, ten times or more. The chain combines TRBV7-2 with TRBJ2-5; 10 positions agree with TRBD2. Germline assignment: CDR1 SGHTA and CDR2 FQGNSA. Germline trimming cut 1 base from V and 5 bases from J; bases unmatched to any gene: 10. The CDR3 runs 17 residues. The CDR3 region has the DNA TGTGCCAGCAGCTTAGGGAGGTACAGCGGGGGGGAGGAGACCCAGTACTTC. Protein sequence: CASSLGRYSGGEETQYF. Using reference TRBV7-2 and TRBJ2-5 for the parts outside the CDR3, the full variable domain is GAGVSQSPSNKVTEKGKDVELRCDPISGHTALYWYRQSLGQGLEFLIYFQGNSAPDKSGLPSDRFSAERTGGSVSTLTIQRTQQEDSAVYLCASSLGRYSGGEETQYFGPGTRLLVL.